The 29 T cell receptor beta chains below all came from one sample that was sequenced in a study of T cell responses to AZD1222 COVID-19 vaccine. The assay was immunoSEQ multiplex PCR, and TCRdb's table has in-frame clones only and misses some. The repertoire holds 86,000 or so clones, 80% to 95% seen once, with 11% in the top ten. The specimen comprised peripheral blood, sampled 28 days after the second AZD1222 dose. These receptors came from an adult who received the AZD1222 COVID-19 vaccine.

This clone was seen only a few times. V usage is TRBV10-2 and J usage is TRBJ2-1; D uncertain. The CDR3 extends over 13 amino acids. Germline lookup yields CDR1 WSHSY and CDR2 SAAADI. Trimming left V 8 bases short and J 12 bases short, with 20 bases between. The CDR3 nucleotides read TGCGCCAGCCGGAAGTACGCAGGAGATGGGCAGTTCTTC. This sequence encodes CASRKYAGDGQFF.

The rearrangement links TRBV30 to TRBJ1-6; 10 bases are a match to TRBD1. Germline values: CDR1 GTSNPN, CDR2 SVGIG (reference sequence). V lost 3 bases and J lost 7; bases outside the gene matches: 9. CDR3 size: 16 residues. The CDR3 nucleotides read TGTGCCTGGAGCCGGAATGGGGGACAGGGGAATTCACCCCTCCACTTT. Amino acid sequence: CAWSRNGGQGNSPLHF.

J is TRBJ2-1 and V is TRBV5-1; tentative D call: TRBD1 (5 bases). Germline V CDR1 and CDR2: SGHRS, YFSETQ. V lost 5 bases and J 6 bases, leaving 15 bases between the germline ends. The CDR3 consists of 14 residues. CDR3 in DNA: TGCGCCAGCAGTCCAGGGCAGCAATCCAATGAGCAGTTCTTC. Its translation is CASSPGQQSNEQFF.

This clone was observed a single time. The chain uses TRBV5-1 and TRBJ2-5; 12 positions match TRBD2. Germline lookup yields CDR1 SGHRS and CDR2 YFSETQ. The CDR3 consists of 16 residues. V gave up 2 bases and J gave up 5 bases; unmatched junction bases: 7. The CDR3 region has the DNA TGCGCCAGCAGCTTCCTAGCGGGGGGGCAACCCGAGACCCAGTACTTC. This codes for CASSFLAGGQPETQYF.

The chain combines TRBV10-1 with TRBJ1-1; no clear D. This CDR3 comprises 14 residues. Germline CDR1 is WNHNN and CDR2 is SYGVQD (reference sequence). Deletions cut 2 bases from V and 8 bases from J, with 15 bases between. This CDR3 is CASSEGVGPSEAFF. The CDR3 DNA follows: TGCGCCAGCAGTGAGGGGGTAGGGCCCAGCGAAGCTTTCTTT.

The chain carries TRBV5-5 and TRBJ1-1, with 7 bases identical to TRBD1. The trim removed 2 bases at V and 11 bases at J, leaving 9 bases unmatched. CDR1 is SGHKS, CDR2 YYEKEE, per germline (reference sequence). The CDR3 is made up of 13 amino acids. The CDR3 loop is CASSLDSQGNAFF. In nucleotides, the CDR3 is TGTGCCAGCAGCTTAGATTCACAGGGGAATGCTTTCTTT.

A remark on this clone: Relative to the germline gene, one junction end is altered; a read error may explain this. The gene calls are TRBV7-7 and TRBJ2-1; 10 positions agree with TRBD2. This CDR3 contains 15 residues. The germline gives CDR1 SSHAT, CDR2 FNYEAQ (reference sequence). For the CDR3, the DNA is TGTGCTAGCAGCTTATCAACTAGCGGGGTCTATGAGCAGTTCTTC. Translated, it gives CASSLSTSGVYEQFF. The whole variable domain, filled in from reference TRBV7-7 and TRBJ2-1, reads GAGVSQSPRYKVTKRGQDVTLRCDPISSHATLYWYQQALGQGPEFLTYFNYEAQPDKSGLPSDRFSAERPEGSISTLTIQRTEQRDSAMYRCASSLSTSGVYEQFFGPGTRLTVL.

The chain recombines TRBV7-9 with TRBJ1-6, with unresolved D. The V end was cut by 4 bases, the J end by 7 bases, with 17 bases between. The CDR3 is 16 amino acids. Germline assignment: CDR1 SEHNR and CDR2 FQNEAQ (reference sequence). DNA for the CDR3: TGTGCCAGCAGCTACCCGATGGCAGGATCAAATTCACCCCTCCACTTT. Translating gives CASSYPMAGSNSPLHF.

CDR3 sequence: CAWTAKGAPGKTQYF. The CDR3 DNA reads as TGTGCCTGGACGGCAAAGGGGGCCCCCGGGAAGACCCAGTACTTC. The genes are TRBV30 and TRBJ2-5; TRBD1 agrees at 7 bases. With 4 bases clipped from V and 6 bases from J, the junction kept 14 bases outside the gene matches. CDR3 length: 15 amino acids. The germline gives CDR1 GTSNPN, CDR2 SVGIG (reference sequence).

This sequence joins TRBV20-1 and TRBJ2-1, with unresolved D. Trimming stripped 8 bases from V and 7 bases from J, with 12 bases between. CDR3 size: 11 residues. Germline V gives CDR1 DFQATT, CDR2 SNEGSKA (reference sequence). CDR3: CSLVSRNEQFF. The DNA of the CDR3 is TGCAGTCTTGTGTCGAGGAATGAGCAGTTCTTC.

V is TRBV6-6 and J is TRBJ1-5, with a tentative D call TRBD1 (6 bases). There are 17 residues in the CDR3. Trimming shortened V by 6 bases and J by 0 bases, and 18 bases separated the two germline ends. CDR1 is MNHNY, CDR2 SVGAGI, per germline (reference sequence). CDR3 protein: CASSRSGGGYSNQPQHF. The CDR3 nucleotides are TGTGCCAGCAGCCGATCCGGGGGGGGCTATAGCAATCAGCCCCAGCATTTT.

V usage is TRBV21-1 and J usage is TRBJ1-2. TRBV21-1 is a pseudogene locus. The CDR3 covers 15 residues. The CDR3 region is CASSKLRGGGEGYTF. The CDR3 bases are TGTGCCAGCAGCAAACTAAGGGGAGGGGGCGAAGGCTACACCTTC.

This chain connects TRBV5-4 to TRBJ1-2; 7 bases agree with TRBD1. The CDR3 has 13 amino acids. J gave up 3 bases and V 3 bases, and 2 bases lay outside the gene matches. Germline-derived CDR1 and CDR2 are SGHNT and YYREEE (reference sequence). CDR3 DNA: TGTGCCAGCAGCTCAGACAGGGACTATGGCTACACCTTC. It translates to CASSSDRDYGYTF. The entire variable domain, with the rest obtained from reference TRBV5-4 and TRBJ1-2, is as follows: ETGVTQSPTHLIKTRGQQVTLRCSSQSGHNTVSWYQQALGQGPQFIFQYYREEENGRGNFPPRFSGLQFPNYSSELNVNALELDDSALYLCASSSDRDYGYTFGSGTRLTVV.

The V gene is TRBV6-6, the J gene TRBJ2-5; D is possibly TRBD2 (7 bases). The CDR3 length is 14 residues. Germline lookup yields CDR1 MNHNY and CDR2 SVGAGI (reference sequence). V lost 6 bases and J 5 bases, leaving 16 bases between the germline ends. The CDR3 DNA sequence: TGTGCCAGCAGGCAGGGGAACGGGAGGGAGACCCAGTACTTC. Translated, it gives CASRQGNGRETQYF.

The gene calls are TRBV7-2 and TRBJ2-3; 8 bases fit TRBD2. J gave up 0 bases and V 8 bases, and 7 bases lay outside the gene matches. Germline V lookup: CDR1 SGHTA, CDR2 FQGNSA. The CDR3 consists of 15 residues. For the CDR3, the DNA is TGTGCCAGCCTACTAGCGGTAACTAGCACAGATACGCAGTATTTT. Translation: CASLLAVTSTDTQYF.

J is TRBJ1-5 and V is TRBV28, with TRBD1 matching 10 bases. CDR1 and CDR2 from the germline V gene are MDHEN and SYDVKM. This CDR3 is built from 14 residues. Unmatched junction bases numbered 7, after V lost 6 bases and J lost 8 bases. The DNA of the CDR3 is TGTGCCAGCAGCCAAGACAGGGGGCTTGAGCCCCAGCATTTT. Protein: CASSQDRGLEPQHF.

The chain links TRBV6-5 to TRBJ2-3; no firm D call. Trimming left V 7 bases short and J 4 bases short, with 18 bases between. Germline lookup yields CDR1 MNHEY and CDR2 SVGAGI. This CDR3 has 15 amino acids. Here the CDR3 DNA reads TGTGCCAGCACACTGACTCCCACCCAACCAGATACGCAGTATTTT. As protein: CASTLTPTQPDTQYF.

The genes are TRBV27 and TRBJ1-2, with D tentatively TRBD1 (6 bases). This CDR3 region has 14 residues. Trimming pared 0 bases from V and 2 bases from J, leaving 7 bases between. The germline V gene encodes CDR1 MNHEY and CDR2 SMNVEV (reference sequence). CDR3 amino acids: CASSLSGTNYGYTF. The CDR3 coding sequence is TGTGCCAGCAGTTTATCTGGGACAAACTATGGCTACACCTTC.

The genes are TRBV6-8 and TRBJ2-3; TRBD2 matches at 8 bases. The CDR3 sequence is 15 residues long. Germline V CDR1 and CDR2: MNHGY, SAAAGT. Trimming took 6 bases from V and 4 from J; bases not matched to a gene: 9. CDR3 residues: CASRALAASPDTQYF. For the CDR3, the DNA is TGTGCCAGCAGGGCACTAGCGGCCAGCCCAGATACGCAGTATTTT.

The chain has TRBV5-1 and TRBJ2-7; 8 bases are a match to TRBD2. The CDR3 extends over 15 amino acids. V trimming: 4 bases; J trimming: 3 bases; junction bases outside the gene matches: 9. CDR1 is SGHRS, CDR2 YFSETQ, per germline. The chain's CDR3 is CASSLTSGAYYEQYF. The CDR3 DNA reads TGCGCCAGCAGCCTCACTAGCGGAGCTTACTACGAGCAGTACTTC. The full variable domain, rest sourced from reference TRBV5-1 and TRBJ2-7, is KAGVTQTPRYLIKTRGQQVTLSCSPISGHRSVSWYQQTPGQGLQFLFEYFSETQRNKGNFPGRFSGRQFSNSRSEMNVSTLELGDSALYLCASSLTSGAYYEQYFGPGTRLTVT.

The chain couples TRBV27 to TRBJ1-3, with 10 bases lining up with TRBD1. Germline values: CDR1 MNHEY, CDR2 SMNVEV (reference sequence). With V trimmed by 5 bases and J by 3 bases, 7 bases remained unmatched. The CDR3 consists of 16 residues. The CDR3 spells CASSTAGTGVGNTIYF. The CDR3 nucleotides read TGTGCCAGCAGTACAGCCGGGACAGGGGTTGGAAACACCATATATTTT.

The chain carries TRBV28 and TRBJ1-4; possibly TRBD1 for D (6 bases). Trimming removed 1 base at V and 7 bases at J, with 10 bases between. This CDR3 comprises 14 residues. Per the germline V gene, CDR1 is MDHEN and CDR2 is SYDVKM. Written as DNA, the CDR3 is TGTGCCAGCAGTTTATTTCCCAGGGGTGAAAAACTGTTTTTT. Translation: CASSLFPRGEKLFF.

J is TRBJ2-1 and V is TRBV5-1; tentative D call: TRBD1 (6 bases). In germline, CDR1 is SGHRS, CDR2 YFSETQ. V lost 4 bases, J lost 0 bases, and 8 bases lay in between. CDR3 length equals 14 residues. The CDR3 region is CASSPDSSYNEQFF. CDR3 coding DNA: TGCGCCAGCAGCCCGGACAGCTCCTACAATGAGCAGTTCTTC.

This chain connects TRBV2 to TRBJ1-1; weak D call: TRBD1 (5 bases). CDR3 length: 12 amino acids. V lost 6 bases to trimming and J lost 5 bases, with 10 bases between them. CDR1 is SNHLY and CDR2 is FYNNEI in the germline V gene. CDR3 sequence (DNA): TGTGCCAGCAGGGCAGGACAAACTGAAGCTTTCTTT. Protein sequence: CASRAGQTEAFF.

This clone appeared once. The chain employs TRBV25-1 and TRBJ1-2; a weak D match, TRBD1 (5 bases). Trimming left V 4 bases short and J 9 bases short, with 9 bases between. The CDR3 runs to 11 residues. Germline values: CDR1 MGHDK, CDR2 SYGVNS. The CDR3 DNA follows: TGTGCCAGCAGTGCCAGGGACCGCTACACCTTC. Translated: CASSARDRYTF.

CDR3 in amino acids: CASSYDRGRDYGYTF. The CDR3 region has the DNA TGTGCCAGCAGCTACGACAGGGGGCGCGACTATGGCTACACCTTC. The chain carries TRBV7-9 and TRBJ1-2; 10 bases are a match to TRBD1. J lost 3 bases, V lost 4 bases, and 5 bases had no gene match. CDR3 length: 15 residues. Germline V CDR1 and CDR2: SEHNR, FQNEAQ (reference sequence).

The gene calls are TRBV6-5 and TRBJ2-7, with D unresolved. The CDR3 length is 13 residues. V was clipped by 7 bases and J by 5 bases, with 15 bases between them. Per the germline V gene, CDR1 is MNHEY and CDR2 is SVGAGI. The CDR3 DNA is TGTGCCAGCACCCAATCAATAGGCCACGAGCAGTACTTC. It translates to CASTQSIGHEQYF.

The chain combines TRBV6-6 with TRBJ1-1; a weak D match, TRBD1 (6 bases). V lost 5 bases and J 11 bases, leaving 18 bases between the germline ends. The CDR3 extends over 13 amino acids. Germline lookup yields CDR1 MNHNY and CDR2 SVGAGI (reference sequence). In nucleotides, the CDR3 is TGTGCCAGCAGTGACACGGGGGGCAGTCGGGCTTTCTTT. Protein product: CASSDTGGSRAFF.

The chain links TRBV21-1 to TRBJ1-2. TRBV21-1 is a listed pseudogene. This CDR3 has 13 amino acids. CDR3 protein: CASTIDRGPGYTF. CDR3 coding DNA: TGTGCCAGCACCATCGACCGGGGGCCTGGCTACACCTTC.